This is a list of T cell receptor beta chains from one sample in a study of T-cell reconstitution after alpha-beta-depleted transplantation in children. Using its own MiXCR run on the PCR reads, TCRdb lists one record per CDR3 protein. Among about 440,000 distinct CDR3 sequences listed, roughly two fifths were seen once. The specimen comprised PBMCs, sampled before TCRalphabeta/CD19-depleted stem cell transplant. The receptors stem from a girl aged 2 to 10 with aplastic anemia, due to receive a stem cell transplant. CDR3s include the opening cysteine and the closing phenylalanine or tryptophan. D genes are given only for firm matches. The size field is filled for only some rows; it gives once, few, many or a size class.

D: TRBD2; J: TRBJ2-5; V: TRBV20-1; size: .; DNA: TGCAGTGCTCAGGCCGCTAGCGGGGGGGCAGCAGAGACCCAGTACTTC; CDR3: CSAQAASGGAAETQYF
D: .; J: TRBJ2-3; V: TRBV11-1; size: .; DNA: TGTGCCAGCAGCTTGATCCCCGGGGCCCACCCAGGGACAGATACGCAGTATTTT; CDR3: CASSLIPGAHPGTDTQYF
D: .; J: TRBJ2-7; V: TRBV12-3/TRBV12-4; size: .; DNA: TGTGCCAGCAGCGCCTCCTCCTGGGTGGGCTACGAGCAGTACTTC; CDR3: CASSASSWVGYEQYF
D: .; J: TRBJ2-4; V: TRBV20-1; size: many; DNA: TGCAGTGCTAGACCCGGGTCTGAGAACATTCAGTACTTC; CDR3: CSARPGSENIQYF
D: .; J: TRBJ1-1; V: TRBV20-1; size: .; DNA: TGCAGTGCTAGGCCGCCGGGCTCGAACACTGAAGCTTTCTTT; CDR3: CSARPPGSNTEAFF
D: .; J: TRBJ2-3; V: TRBV29-1; size: many; DNA: TGCAGCGCGGGGACTAGCACAGATACGCAGTATTTT; CDR3: CSAGTSTDTQYF
D: TRBD2; J: TRBJ2-1; V: TRBV11-2; size: many; DNA: TGTGCCAGCAGCTTAGGGGGGACTAGTGGGTGGGATGAGCAGTTCTTC; CDR3: CASSLGGTSGWDEQFF
D: .; J: TRBJ2-7; V: TRBV7-9; size: .; DNA: TGTGCCAGCAGCTTAGCCGAGGGCAGGGAGACCTACGAGCAGTACTTC; CDR3: CASSLAEGRETYEQYF
D: TRBD1; J: TRBJ2-7; V: TRBV20-1; size: many; DNA: TGCAGTGCCAGACAGGGCCAGCGCGAGCAGTACTTC; CDR3: CSARQGQREQYF
D: .; J: TRBJ2-1; V: TRBV7-9; size: many; DNA: TGTGCCAGCAGCTTAGCGTTAGGGGCACTTAATGAGCAGTTCTTC; CDR3: CASSLALGALNEQFF
D: .; J: TRBJ2-1; V: TRBV4-2; size: .; DNA: TGTGCCAGCAGCCAAGCTAGGTTCGATGAGCAGTTCTTC; CDR3: CASSQARFDEQFF
D: TRBD1; J: TRBJ1-2; V: TRBV5-1; size: few; DNA: TGCGCCAGCAGCTTGGTGGAGACAGGGTATGGCTACACCTTC; CDR3: CASSLVETGYGYTF
D: TRBD1; J: TRBJ1-1; V: TRBV19; size: .; DNA: TGTGCCGCAGGGGGGCCACTGAACACTGAAGCTTTCTTT; CDR3: CAAGGPLNTEAFF
D: .; J: TRBJ2-3; V: TRBV6-5; size: .; DNA: TGTGCCAGCAGTTATACGGACACAGATACGCAGTATTTT; CDR3: CASSYTDTDTQYF
D: .; J: TRBJ1-2; V: TRBV12-3/TRBV12-4; size: .; DNA: TGTGCCAGCACCCGGGCAGGGACGGGCTATGGCTACACCTTC; CDR3: CASTRAGTGYGYTF
D: .; J: TRBJ2-4; V: TRBV20-1; size: .; DNA: TGCAGTGCTAGACTTGACAGCAAAAACATTCAGTACTTC; CDR3: CSARLDSKNIQYF
D: TRBD1; J: TRBJ2-7; V: TRBV6-5; size: many; DNA: TGTGCCAGCAGTTATGGGACAGGGCGGTACGAGCAGTACTTC; CDR3: CASSYGTGRYEQYF
D: TRBD2; J: TRBJ2-1; V: TRBV20-1; size: .; DNA: TGCAGTGCTAGGAGACTAGCGGGAGGGAACAATGAGCAGTTCTTC; CDR3: CSARRLAGGNNEQFF
D: TRBD1; J: TRBJ1-5; V: TRBV27; size: .; DNA: TGTGCCAGCGGACAACAGGGGGCCAATCAGCCCCAGCATTTT; CDR3: CASGQQGANQPQHF
D: .; J: TRBJ2-3; V: TRBV5-1; size: .; DNA: TGCGCCAGCAGCTTGGTCGGCAGGGGACTCACAGATACGCAGTATTTT; CDR3: CASSLVGRGLTDTQYF
D: .; J: TRBJ2-5; V: TRBV20-1; size: .; DNA: TGCAGTGGGGGCCCGCCCGGCCAAGAGACCCAGTACTTC; CDR3: CSGGPPGQETQYF
D: .; J: TRBJ1-2; V: TRBV3-1; size: few; DNA: TGTGCCAGCAGCCGCGCGGAATCCTATGGCTACACCTTC; CDR3: CASSRAESYGYTF
D: .; J: TRBJ2-3; V: TRBV7-2; size: .; DNA: TGTGCCAGCAGCTCCCGACACACAGATACGCAGTATTTT; CDR3: CASSSRHTDTQYF
D: TRBD2; J: TRBJ2-1; V: TRBV5-4; size: .; DNA: TGTGCCAGCAGCTTGGCTAGCGGAGTTAACAATGAGCAGTTCTTC; CDR3: CASSLASGVNNEQFF
D: TRBD1; J: TRBJ2-7; V: TRBV5-1; size: many; DNA: TGCGCCAGCAGCTCTTCCGGGACAGCGGACGAGCAGTACTTC; CDR3: CASSSSGTADEQYF
D: TRBD2; J: TRBJ2-3; V: TRBV29-1; size: .; DNA: TGCAGCGTTGAAACTGGCGGGAGTAGGGATACGCAGTATTTT; CDR3: CSVETGGSRDTQYF
D: TRBD2; J: TRBJ2-3; V: TRBV27; size: .; DNA: TGTGCCAGCACCCTTAGTGGCGGGGGGAGCACAGATACGCAGTATTTT; CDR3: CASTLSGGGSTDTQYF
D: .; J: TRBJ1-2; V: TRBV6-1; size: few; DNA: TGTGCCAGCAGGAGCGGGACCCACTATGGCTACACCTTC; CDR3: CASRSGTHYGYTF
D: TRBD1; J: TRBJ2-2; V: TRBV20-1; size: .; DNA: TGCAGTGCTGAGGGACAGGGGGCGACCGGGGAGCTGTTTTTT; CDR3: CSAEGQGATGELFF
D: TRBD2; J: TRBJ2-3; V: TRBV5-6; size: .; DNA: TGTGCCAGCAGCTTGGCCGGGACTAGCGGGACTGATACGCAGTATTTT; CDR3: CASSLAGTSGTDTQYF
D: .; J: TRBJ2-7; V: TRBV20-1; size: .; DNA: TGCAGTGCTAGAGTCCGGGACGAGCAGTACTTC; CDR3: CSARVRDEQYF
D: .; J: TRBJ1-3; V: TRBV20-1; size: .; DNA: TGCAGTGCTAGAGGGGGAGCCGGAAACACCATATATTTT; CDR3: CSARGGAGNTIYF
D: .; J: TRBJ1-3; V: TRBV12-3/TRBV12-4; size: .; DNA: TGTGCCAGCAGCACAGCTGTGGACGGAAACACCATATATTTT; CDR3: CASSTAVDGNTIYF
D: .; J: TRBJ1-3; V: TRBV29-1; size: .; DNA: TGCAGCGCCTCAGTGGACTTTCTCTCTGGAAACACCATATATTTT; CDR3: CSASVDFLSGNTIYF
D: .; J: TRBJ2-7; V: TRBV27; size: few; DNA: TGTGCCAGCAGTTTAGGATGGTCGGGGGAGCAGTACTTC; CDR3: CASSLGWSGEQYF
D: TRBD2; J: TRBJ2-7; V: TRBV18; size: few; DNA: TGTGCCAGCTCACCACCGAGAATAGCGGGAGGGCCGTACGAGCAGTACTTC; CDR3: CASSPPRIAGGPYEQYF
D: .; J: TRBJ1-2; V: TRBV5-1; size: .; DNA: TGCGCCAGCAGCTCGGCCAGGGCTAGGGACTATGGCTACACCTTC; CDR3: CASSSARARDYGYTF
D: TRBD1; J: TRBJ2-7; V: TRBV7-2; size: .; DNA: TGTGCCAGCAGCTTCCCACAGGGGACCTACGAGCAGTACTTC; CDR3: CASSFPQGTYEQYF
D: .; J: TRBJ2-3; V: TRBV12-3/TRBV12-4; size: .; DNA: TGTGCCAGCAGTCCTACAGGTTACCCTAGCACAGATACGCAGTATTTT; CDR3: CASSPTGYPSTDTQYF
D: TRBD2; J: TRBJ2-7; V: TRBV5-4; size: many; DNA: TGTGCCAGCAGCGGGGGGCCTAGCGGGAGGGCCTACGAGCAGTACTTC; CDR3: CASSGGPSGRAYEQYF
D: .; J: TRBJ2-7; V: TRBV6-1; size: .; DNA: TGTGCCAGCAGTCTCCCTAAGGACGGCGCCTACGAGCAGTACTTC; CDR3: CASSLPKDGAYEQYF
D: TRBD1; J: TRBJ2-5; V: TRBV6-2/TRBV6-3; size: .; DNA: TGTGCCAGCAGCTCGGACAGGCCACAAGAGACCCAGTACTTC; CDR3: CASSSDRPQETQYF
D: .; J: TRBJ1-5; V: TRBV20-1; size: .; DNA: TGCAGTGTTAGGCACAGTTCTAGCAATCAGCCCCAGCATTTT; CDR3: CSVRHSSSNQPQHF
D: .; J: TRBJ2-3; V: TRBV20-1; size: .; DNA: TGCAGTGCTAGAGATAAGGGGCAGGTGGGGAAGCAGTATTTT; CDR3: CSARDKGQVGKQYF
D: .; J: TRBJ2-7; V: TRBV6-6; size: .; DNA: TGTGCCAGCAGTTCCAACCCGGACAGATTTGGGGAGCAGTACTTC; CDR3: CASSSNPDRFGEQYF
D: .; J: TRBJ2-7; V: TRBV28; size: many; DNA: TGTGCCAGCAGTTTCTACGGCTCCTACGAGCAGTACTTC; CDR3: CASSFYGSYEQYF
D: .; J: TRBJ2-3; V: TRBV7-9; size: .; DNA: TGTGCCAGCAGCTACGGGCAGGCGCTGTATTTT; CDR3: CASSYGQALYF